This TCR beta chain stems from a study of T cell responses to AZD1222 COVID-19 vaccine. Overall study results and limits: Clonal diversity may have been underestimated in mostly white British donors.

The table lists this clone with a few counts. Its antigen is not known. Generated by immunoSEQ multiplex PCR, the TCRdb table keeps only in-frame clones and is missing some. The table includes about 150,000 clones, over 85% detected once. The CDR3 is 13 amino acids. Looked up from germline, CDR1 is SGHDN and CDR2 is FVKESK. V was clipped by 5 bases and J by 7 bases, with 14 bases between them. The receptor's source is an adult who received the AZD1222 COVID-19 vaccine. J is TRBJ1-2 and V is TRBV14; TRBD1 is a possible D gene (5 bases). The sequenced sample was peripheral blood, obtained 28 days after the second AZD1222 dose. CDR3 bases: TGTGCCAGCAGCGATTACCAGGGAAGTGGCTACACCTTC. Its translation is CASSDYQGSGYTF. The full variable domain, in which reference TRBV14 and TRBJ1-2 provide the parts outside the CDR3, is EAGVTQFPSHSVIEKGQTVTLRCDPISGHDNLYWYRRVMGKEIKFLLHFVKESKQDESGMPNNRFLAERTGGTYSTLKVQPAELEDSGVYFCASSDYQGSGYTFGSGTRLTVV.